This T cell receptor (beta chain) was captured in a study of vaccination and CD4 T cells after COVID-19. This clonotype was seen only a few times. Its antigen remains unidentified. At the Johns Hopkins FTIC core, DNA taken from cultured CD4+ T cells was sequenced by way of the Oncomine TCR Beta short-read assay. TCRdb re-called the PCR reads through MiXCR, storing one row per CDR3 protein. The sample includes fewer than 5,500 distinct CDR3 sequences, over 20% seen only once; the top ten take around 20%. Treatment denoted: roughly 10-day PBMC culture with coronavirus spike peptide pools or control peptides (ViraFEST assay). TCRs were sequenced by ViraFEST after antigen-specific T cells had been expanded with peptide pools. All positive PCR tests were dated between March and December 2020, predating US Alpha, Beta and Delta variants. V dropped 3 bases and J dropped 0; count of bases not matched to a gene: 7. The CDR3 has 18 residues. In germline, CDR1 is SGHRS, CDR2 YFSETQ.

The V call is TRBV5-1, the J call TRBJ2-2; 11 positions agree with TRBD1. Sequencing was done on a sample of CD4+ T cells from blood, cultured in vitro. This clonotype was sampled from a human donor who had recovered from COVID-19. CDR3 nucleotide sequence: TGCGCCAGCAGCTCGGAACGGACAGGGGGCTCGAACACCGGGGAGCTGTTTTTT. It translates to CASSSERTGGSNTGELFF.